This TCR beta chain is from a study of shared clonotypes between healthy human individuals. V shed 3 bases and J shed 7 bases, with 19 bases lying between them. Germline V CDR1 and CDR2: KGHSH, LQKENI. The CDR3 contains 16 residues. Authors' processing steps: Without quality scores, immunoSEQ junctional reads could not be filtered like full-length reads. Libraries were prepared by immunoSEQ multiplex PCR; TCRdb keeps only in-frame clonotypes and omits some of them. V and J calls and clone size come straight from that table; D and trimming were deduced from the DNA. The data contain approximately 530,000 clones, roughly 95% of them singletons.

The specimen sequenced was naive CD4+ T cells sorted from blood. The subset was: CD45RA+ positively selected. The receptor was derived from a woman aged 30 to 39 in good health. The rearrangement uses TRBV18 and TRBJ2-1, with D unclear. CDR3 sequence: CASSPKPSVNRNEQFF. CDR3 coding DNA: TGTGCCAGCTCACCCAAGCCGTCCGTAAACCGAAATGAGCAGTTCTTC.